Listed below are T cell receptor beta chains from one sample, sequenced in a study of T-cell reconstitution after alpha-beta-depleted transplantation in children. TCRdb re-analysed the PCR reads in MiXCR, keeping a single row per CDR3 protein. The sample has a few hundred thousand distinct CDR3 sequences, 15% to 20% seen once. Material: PBMCs, mostly from graft donor cells, obtained 360 days after TCRalphabeta/CD19-depleted stem cell transplant. These receptors all come from a boy under three years old who had a stem cell transplant for Wiskott-Aldrich syndrome, so the T cells may come from the graft donor. Each CDR3 is given with its conserved first and last residue. D genes are given only for firm matches. The size of a clone is reported for some rows only, either as once, few or many, or as a class for expanded clones.

D gene	J gene	clone size	V gene	CDR3 protein	CDR3 DNA
NA	TRBJ2-2	few	TRBV12-3/TRBV12-4	CASSFNVGELFF	TGTGCCAGCAGTTTTAATGTGGGGGAGCTGTTTTTT
NA	TRBJ2-3	few	TRBV6-5	CASSYGAAPSTDTQYF	TGTGCCAGCAGTTACGGGGCGGCTCCTAGCACAGATACGCAGTATTTT
TRBD1	TRBJ2-1	NA	TRBV3-1	CASSQARTGHNEQFF	TGTGCCAGCAGCCAAGCGAGGACAGGGCACAATGAGCAGTTCTTC
TRBD1	TRBJ2-6	few	TRBV11-2	CASKGQLRPGANVLTF	TGTGCCAGCAAGGGACAGCTGAGACCTGGGGCCAACGTCCTGACTTTC
TRBD1	TRBJ2-1	NA	TRBV27	CASSYPGTAPYNEQFF	TGTGCCAGCAGTTACCCCGGGACAGCCCCCTACAATGAGCAGTTCTTC
TRBD1	TRBJ2-5	NA	TRBV20-1	CSASGGDRGQETQYF	TGCAGTGCTAGTGGAGGGGACAGGGGTCAAGAGACCCAGTACTTC
NA	TRBJ2-1	NA	TRBV30	CAWSRLDNEQFF	TGTGCCTGGAGTAGGCTAGACAATGAGCAGTTCTTC
TRBD1	TRBJ2-5	many	TRBV2	CASSEFGTGSPLRETQYF	TGTGCCAGCAGTGAATTCGGGACAGGGTCCCCATTACGAGAGACCCAGTACTTC
TRBD1	TRBJ2-5	few	TRBV29-1	CSVQGTGGGETQYF	TGCAGCGTCCAAGGGACAGGGGGCGGAGAGACCCAGTACTTC
NA	TRBJ2-1	NA	TRBV10-3	CAISHTTTPIYNEQFF	TGTGCCATCAGCCATACGACTACCCCCATTTACAATGAGCAGTTCTTC
TRBD2	TRBJ2-5	NA	TRBV10-3	CAMGGTSQETQYF	TGTGCCATGGGGGGGACCTCGCAAGAGACCCAGTACTTC
NA	TRBJ1-5	few	TRBV18	CASSRERAGNQPQHF	TGTGCCAGCTCACGGGAGCGCGCAGGCAATCAGCCCCAGCATTTT
NA	TRBJ1-4	NA	TRBV20-1	CSAIQGEWTNEKLFF	TGCAGTGCTATTCAGGGAGAGTGGACTAATGAAAAACTGTTTTTT
NA	TRBJ1-5	many	TRBV18	CASSPKADQPQHF	TGTGCCAGCTCACCAAAGGCTGACCAGCCCCAGCATTTT
NA	TRBJ2-7	NA	TRBV6-5	CASSIQGGRNPYEQYF	TGTGCCAGCAGTATACAGGGAGGGCGGAATCCCTACGAGCAGTACTTC
NA	TRBJ2-1	many	TRBV12-3/TRBV12-4	CASSFGRGPSNEQFF	TGTGCCAGCAGTTTCGGGCGGGGCCCCTCCAATGAGCAGTTCTTC
NA	TRBJ2-7	few	TRBV12-3/TRBV12-4	CASSSLTGPYEQYF	TGTGCCAGCAGTTCCCTGACAGGACCCTACGAGCAGTACTTC
NA	TRBJ1-1	NA	TRBV6-4	CASSTTLGRVAFF	TGTGCCAGCAGTACCACCTTGGGGAGGGTAGCTTTCTTT
NA	TRBJ2-5	many	TRBV7-9	CASSLVVQETQYF	TGTGCCAGCAGTTTAGTTGTCCAAGAGACCCAGTACTTC
NA	TRBJ1-4	NA	TRBV4-1	CASREGTNEKLFF	TGCGCCAGCAGGGAGGGCACTAATGAAAAACTGTTTTTT
NA	TRBJ2-3	NA	TRBV10-3	CAITNFTDTQYF	TGTGCCATCACCAATTTCACAGATACGCAGTATTTT
TRBD2	TRBJ2-7	few	TRBV20-1	CSAREAGGPQQYF	TGCAGTGCTAGGGAGGCGGGAGGGCCACAGCAGTACTTC
NA	TRBJ2-3	few	TRBV5-6	CASSTQEGVFTDTQYF	TGTGCCAGCAGCACCCAAGAAGGGGTATTCACAGATACGCAGTATTTT
NA	TRBJ1-4	NA	TRBV5-3	CAMGLDSNEKLFF	TGTGCCATGGGCTTGGACAGTAATGAAAAACTGTTTTTT
TRBD2	TRBJ2-4	few	TRBV29-1	CSVLAGENIQYF	TGCAGCGTTCTAGCGGGGGAAAACATTCAGTACTTC
TRBD2	TRBJ2-1	NA	TRBV5-1	CASSGGLAGGPYNNEQFF	TGCGCCAGCAGCGGGGGACTAGCGGGGGGCCCCTATAACAATGAGCAGTTCTTC
NA	TRBJ2-5	many	TRBV18	CASSPGLLQETQYF	TGTGCCAGCTCACCGGGACTCCTCCAAGAGACCCAGTACTTC
NA	TRBJ1-6	few	TRBV20-1	CSARDGQSSPNSPLHF	TGCAGTGCTAGAGATGGACAGAGCTCACCGAATTCACCCCTCCACTTT
NA	TRBJ2-3	NA	TRBV24-1	CAVGSTDTQYF	TGTGCCGTGGGCAGCACAGATACGCAGTATTTT
TRBD1	TRBJ2-6	many	TRBV10-3	CAISARSGTGVSGANVLTF	TGTGCCATCAGTGCTCGTTCCGGGACAGGGGTCTCTGGGGCCAACGTCCTGACTTTC
NA	TRBJ2-7	few	TRBV12-3/TRBV12-4	CASSFGLRPRHF	TGTGCCAGCAGTTTCGGCCTCCGTCCACGGCACTTC
NA	TRBJ2-5	few	TRBV5-1	CASTGQFQETQYF	TGCGCCAGCACGGGACAATTCCAAGAGACCCAGTACTTC
NA	TRBJ2-1	NA	TRBV6-1	CATGRWFFYNEQFF	TGTGCCACCGGACGGTGGTTTTTCTACAATGAGCAGTTCTTC
TRBD2	TRBJ2-1	few	TRBV10-1	CASSVHYLPTQRGGRSEQFF	TGCGCCAGCAGTGTCCACTACCTCCCAACGCAGCGGGGGGGCCGAAGTGAGCAGTTCTTC
NA	TRBJ1-2	many	TRBV15	CATSRGKGGNYGYTF	TGTGCCACCAGCAGAGGGAAGGGAGGGAACTATGGCTACACCTTC
TRBD2	TRBJ2-7	NA	TRBV12-3/TRBV12-4	CASSLATGTSRTYEQYF	TGTGCCAGCAGTTTAGCGACCGGGACTAGCCGTACCTACGAGCAGTACTTC
NA	TRBJ1-1	NA	TRBV19	CASSIPAYTEAFF	TGTGCCAGTAGTATACCGGCGTACACTGAAGCTTTCTTT
NA	TRBJ2-6	many	TRBV12-3/TRBV12-4	CASSFAGANVLTF	TGTGCCAGCAGTTTCGCTGGGGCCAACGTCCTGACTTTC
TRBD1	TRBJ2-3	NA	TRBV5-1	CASSLTGQGAPNTDTQYF	TGCGCCAGCAGCTTGACGGGACAGGGTGCCCCCAACACAGATACGCAGTATTTT
NA	TRBJ2-5	few	TRBV10-2	CASSGLGGGETQYF	TGCGCCAGCAGTGGACTAGGGGGAGGAGAGACCCAGTACTTC
NA	TRBJ2-5	many	TRBV25-1	CASSDNRRPEYF	TGTGCCAGCAGTGACAATCGACGGCCTGAGTACTTC
TRBD2	TRBJ2-1	NA	TRBV20-1	CSARDGGAYNEQFF	TGCAGTGCTAGAGATGGGGGGGCCTACAATGAGCAGTTCTTC
NA	TRBJ2-7	few	TRBV13	CASSLAYSYEQYF	TGTGCCAGCAGCTTAGCTTATAGCTACGAGCAGTACTTC
NA	TRBJ2-2	NA	TRBV5-1	CASSSSYTGELFF	TGCGCCAGCAGCTCGAGTTACACCGGGGAGCTGTTTTTT
NA	TRBJ1-1	few	TRBV11-2	CASSLIVGRTEAFF	TGTGCCAGCAGCTTAATAGTGGGGCGAACTGAAGCTTTCTTT